The rows below give T cell receptor beta chains drawn from one sample of a study of neurological immune-mediated disorders. TCRdb itself ran the 5' RACE reads through MiXCR, one entry per CDR3 protein. The top ten hold over 1% of the sample, which has 95,000 to 150,000 distinct CDR3 sequences, about 3.4% seen once. The sample consisted of PBMCs. All receptors derive from a woman in her thirties with multiple sclerosis. Both conserved end residues are part of each CDR3. A D gene is named only where the DNA matches it firmly. Clone size appears in some rows only: once, few, many, or a class for an expanded clone.

clone_size: many
j_call: TRBJ1-1
d_call: TRBD1
cdr3_length: 15
v_call: TRBV19
cdr3_nt: TGTGCCAGTAGTCCCCGGGACAGGGTATACACTGAAGCTTTCTTT
cdr3_aa: CASSPRDRVYTEAFF

clone_size: many
j_call: TRBJ1-2
d_call: -
cdr3_length: 14
v_call: TRBV5-1
cdr3_nt: TGCGCCAGCAGCTTGGGAAATGAGGGCTATGGCTACACCTTC
cdr3_aa: CASSLGNEGYGYTF

clone_size: many
j_call: TRBJ1-1
d_call: -
cdr3_length: 13
v_call: TRBV10-2
cdr3_nt: TGCGCCACAGAGGGAGGGAGGAACACTGAAGCTTTCTTT
cdr3_aa: CATEGGRNTEAFF

clone_size: many
j_call: TRBJ2-1
d_call: TRBD2
cdr3_length: 15
v_call: TRBV5-4
cdr3_nt: TGTGCCAGCAGCAAAGAACTAGCGGGAAAGGGTGAGCAGTTCTTC
cdr3_aa: CASSKELAGKGEQFF

clone_size: many
j_call: TRBJ2-5
d_call: TRBD1
cdr3_length: 14
v_call: TRBV12-3/TRBV12-4
cdr3_nt: TGTGCCAGCAGATTAACAGGGGGCAGAGAGACCCAGTACTTC
cdr3_aa: CASRLTGGRETQYF

clone_size: few
j_call: TRBJ2-1
d_call: -
cdr3_length: 13
v_call: TRBV20-1
cdr3_nt: TGCAGTGCTGGAAGTGATTTTTACAATGAGCAGTTCTTC
cdr3_aa: CSAGSDFYNEQFF

clone_size: many
j_call: TRBJ2-2
d_call: TRBD1
cdr3_length: 18
v_call: TRBV12-3/TRBV12-4
cdr3_nt: TGTGCCAGCAGTCCGGGACAGGGGATAAGCTCCGACACCGGGGAGCTGTTTTTT
cdr3_aa: CASSPGQGISSDTGELFF

clone_size: many
j_call: TRBJ2-5
d_call: TRBD1
cdr3_length: 13
v_call: TRBV12-3/TRBV12-4
cdr3_nt: TGTGCCAGCAGTTTTGGACAGGGTCGGACCCAGTACTTC
cdr3_aa: CASSFGQGRTQYF

clone_size: many
j_call: TRBJ2-5
d_call: -
cdr3_length: 13
v_call: TRBV5-1
cdr3_nt: TGCGCCAGCAGCTCGGTAGGCGGGGAGACCCAGTACTTC
cdr3_aa: CASSSVGGETQYF

clone_size: many
j_call: TRBJ1-2
d_call: -
cdr3_length: 16
v_call: TRBV5-1
cdr3_nt: TGCGCCAGCAGCTTAACTTGGGGGGCGCCTAACTATGGCTACACCTTC
cdr3_aa: CASSLTWGAPNYGYTF

clone_size: many
j_call: TRBJ2-2
d_call: -
cdr3_length: 16
v_call: TRBV5-6
cdr3_nt: TGTGCCAGCAGCTTAGGAGGGGGCCGAAACACCGGGGAGCTGTTTTTT
cdr3_aa: CASSLGGGRNTGELFF

clone_size: many
j_call: TRBJ1-5
d_call: TRBD1
cdr3_length: 15
v_call: TRBV20-1
cdr3_nt: TGCAGTGCTCAGCAGGGGGCATTCGGTGATGGGCCCCAGCATTTT
cdr3_aa: CSAQQGAFGDGPQHF

clone_size: -
j_call: TRBJ2-5
d_call: TRBD1
cdr3_length: 16
v_call: TRBV5-6
cdr3_nt: TGTGCCAGCAGCTTCCCGGACAGGGGGAAAGGGGGGACCAAGTACTTC
cdr3_aa: CASSFPDRGKGGTKYF

clone_size: -
j_call: TRBJ2-2
d_call: -
cdr3_length: 17
v_call: TRBV7-7
cdr3_nt: TGTGCCAGCAGCTTTTTGTTTGCAGGGATGAACACCGGGGAGCTGTTTTTT
cdr3_aa: CASSFLFAGMNTGELFF

clone_size: many
j_call: TRBJ2-7
d_call: -
cdr3_length: 15
v_call: TRBV5-1
cdr3_nt: TGCGCCAGCAGCTTTGGCGGGCCCAGCTCCTACGAGCAGTACTTC
cdr3_aa: CASSFGGPSSYEQYF

clone_size: few
j_call: TRBJ1-5
d_call: -
cdr3_length: 16
v_call: TRBV13
cdr3_nt: TGTGCCAGCAGCTTTAGTCGTCAGTATAGCAATCAGCCCCAGCATTTT
cdr3_aa: CASSFSRQYSNQPQHF

clone_size: many
j_call: TRBJ2-1
d_call: TRBD1
cdr3_length: 13
v_call: TRBV12-3/TRBV12-4
cdr3_nt: TGTGCCAGCAGGTGGGACAGGGGCACTGAGCAGTTCTTC
cdr3_aa: CASRWDRGTEQFF

clone_size: many
j_call: TRBJ2-1
d_call: -
cdr3_length: 13
v_call: TRBV7-2
cdr3_nt: TGTGCCAGCAGCCCCGGAGGGGAAGGTGAGCAGTTCTTC
cdr3_aa: CASSPGGEGEQFF

clone_size: many
j_call: TRBJ1-1
d_call: -
cdr3_length: 13
v_call: TRBV20-1
cdr3_nt: TGCAGTGCCCCGGGTTTGGGGAGCACTGAAGCTTTCTTT
cdr3_aa: CSAPGLGSTEAFF

clone_size: many
j_call: TRBJ2-7
d_call: -
cdr3_length: 15
v_call: TRBV4-3
cdr3_nt: TGCGCCAGCAGCCAAGAGTGGCCTAGCTCCTACGAGCAGTACTTC
cdr3_aa: CASSQEWPSSYEQYF

clone_size: -
j_call: TRBJ2-3
d_call: TRBD1
cdr3_length: 14
v_call: TRBV12-3/TRBV12-4
cdr3_nt: TGTGCCAGCAGTTACTACAGGGGGCAAGATACGCAGTATTTT
cdr3_aa: CASSYYRGQDTQYF

clone_size: few
j_call: TRBJ2-7
d_call: TRBD2
cdr3_length: 16
v_call: TRBV27
cdr3_nt: TGTGCCAGCAGTTCCCGACTAGCGGGAGTGTACTACGAGCAGTACTTC
cdr3_aa: CASSSRLAGVYYEQYF

clone_size: many
j_call: TRBJ2-1
d_call: TRBD2
cdr3_length: 15
v_call: TRBV7-8
cdr3_nt: TGTGCCAGCAGCCCATCGAGCGGGAACGGGAATGAGCAGTTCTTC
cdr3_aa: CASSPSSGNGNEQFF

clone_size: many
j_call: TRBJ2-7
d_call: -
cdr3_length: 15
v_call: TRBV5-6
cdr3_nt: TGTGCCAGCAGTTTGGAGAGGAGCCTCTCCTACGAGCAGTACTTC
cdr3_aa: CASSLERSLSYEQYF

clone_size: many
j_call: TRBJ1-2
d_call: -
cdr3_length: 13
v_call: TRBV29-1
cdr3_nt: TGCAGCGTTGATAACAGAAATAACTATGGCTACACCTTC
cdr3_aa: CSVDNRNNYGYTF

clone_size: many
j_call: TRBJ1-5
d_call: -
cdr3_length: 16
v_call: TRBV7-9
cdr3_nt: TGTGCCAGCAGCTTAGCTTCCCCGGGGCCAAACCAGCCCCAGCATTTT
cdr3_aa: CASSLASPGPNQPQHF

clone_size: -
j_call: TRBJ2-2
d_call: -
cdr3_length: 12
v_call: TRBV7-8
cdr3_nt: TGTGCCAGCAGCTTAGTCTACGGGGAGCTGTTTTTT
cdr3_aa: CASSLVYGELFF

clone_size: many
j_call: TRBJ2-2
d_call: TRBD2
cdr3_length: 15
v_call: TRBV29-1
cdr3_nt: TGCAGCGTTGTTGGACTAGCGGAGAACACCGGGGAGCTGTTTTTT
cdr3_aa: CSVVGLAENTGELFF

clone_size: many
j_call: TRBJ1-5
d_call: -
cdr3_length: 14
v_call: TRBV6-6
cdr3_nt: TGTGCCAGCAGTTACTCCCCCGGTGGACAGCCCCAGCATTTT
cdr3_aa: CASSYSPGGQPQHF

clone_size: many
j_call: TRBJ1-2
d_call: TRBD1
cdr3_length: 14
v_call: TRBV7-2
cdr3_nt: TGTGCCAGCAGCTTTCCTCAGGGGGCCGGCGGCTACACCTTC
cdr3_aa: CASSFPQGAGGYTF

clone_size: many
j_call: TRBJ2-3
d_call: TRBD2
cdr3_length: 16
v_call: TRBV2
cdr3_nt: TGTGCCAGCAGTGAAGCTAGCGGGACGAACACAGATACGCAGTATTTT
cdr3_aa: CASSEASGTNTDTQYF

clone_size: few
j_call: TRBJ1-3
d_call: -
cdr3_length: 15
v_call: TRBV7-9
cdr3_nt: TGTGCCAGCAGCTCATCCGGAGACAGAACTGACACCATATATTTT
cdr3_aa: CASSSSGDRTDTIYF

clone_size: many
j_call: TRBJ2-7
d_call: -
cdr3_length: 12
v_call: TRBV20-1
cdr3_nt: TGCAGTGCTACCAGAGGTACCTACGAGCAGTACTTC
cdr3_aa: CSATRGTYEQYF

clone_size: many
j_call: TRBJ1-1
d_call: TRBD1
cdr3_length: 14
v_call: TRBV20-1
cdr3_nt: TGCAGTGCTTCTTCGACAGGGTGGAGCACTGAAGCTTTCTTT
cdr3_aa: CSASSTGWSTEAFF

clone_size: many
j_call: TRBJ1-5
d_call: -
cdr3_length: 16
v_call: TRBV5-5
cdr3_nt: TGTGCCAGCAGCTTGGGGGTCGGAGGAGGCAATCAGCCCCAGCATTTT
cdr3_aa: CASSLGVGGGNQPQHF

clone_size: many
j_call: TRBJ2-1
d_call: TRBD2
cdr3_length: 15
v_call: TRBV10-1
cdr3_nt: TGCGCCAGCAGTGCGGGACTAGCGGGAGTTAATGAGCAGTTCTTC
cdr3_aa: CASSAGLAGVNEQFF

clone_size: many
j_call: TRBJ1-1
d_call: -
cdr3_length: 15
v_call: TRBV6-5
cdr3_nt: TGTGCCAGCAGTCGAGGGACACCGGAGAACACTGAAGCTTTCTTT
cdr3_aa: CASSRGTPENTEAFF

clone_size: many
j_call: TRBJ2-3
d_call: -
cdr3_length: 13
v_call: TRBV10-3
cdr3_nt: TGTGCCATCAGGAGGGCCAGCACAGATACGCAGTATTTT
cdr3_aa: CAIRRASTDTQYF

clone_size: many
j_call: TRBJ2-2
d_call: TRBD2
cdr3_length: 17
v_call: TRBV9
cdr3_nt: TGTGCCAGCAGCGGCACAGGCGGGAGGGGCCTTGGCGGGGAGCTGTTTTTT
cdr3_aa: CASSGTGGRGLGGELFF

clone_size: many
j_call: TRBJ1-3
d_call: -
cdr3_length: 16
v_call: TRBV12-3/TRBV12-4
cdr3_nt: TGTGCCAGCAGTACTCCCGGGACCTCTCCAGGAAACACCATATATTTT
cdr3_aa: CASSTPGTSPGNTIYF